These T cell receptor beta chains were read from a single sample in a study of T cells in Graves' hyperthyroidism and ophthalmopathy. Each CDR3 protein is one row after TCRdb ran MiXCR on the multiplex PCR reads. This table has about 160,000 distinct CDR3 sequences, just under 9.5% appearing once. Sequenced input: blood. Every receptor here comes from a woman aged 18-29 years with Graves' hyperthyroidism that later progressed to Graves' ophthalmopathy. Both conserved end residues are part of each CDR3. The D gene is left open where the match is weak. Clone size appears in some rows only: once, few, many, or a class for an expanded clone.

many,-,TRBJ2-1,TRBV29-1,CSAEVGNGFYNEQFF,TGCAGCGCCGAGGTGGGGAACGGGTTCTACAATGAGCAGTTCTTC
many,-,TRBJ1-2,TRBV28,CASSSGHGYTF,TGTGCCAGCTCTTCAGGTCATGGCTACACCTTC
few,-,TRBJ2-6,TRBV6-1,CASSEGWTGANVLTF,TGTGCCAGCAGTGAAGGGTGGACTGGGGCCAACGTCCTGACTTTC
many,TRBD2,TRBJ2-2,TRBV11-2,CASSLEGLAEVTGELFF,TGTGCCAGCAGCTTAGAGGGGCTAGCGGAGGTCACCGGGGAGCTGTTTTTT
many,-,TRBJ2-5,TRBV3-1,CASSQSKAPQETQYF,TGTGCCAGCAGCCAATCTAAGGCTCCCCAAGAGACCCAGTACTTC
-,-,TRBJ1-3,TRBV19,CASSRSMSSGNTIYF,TGTGCCAGTAGCCGCAGCATGAGCTCTGGAAACACCATATATTTT
many,-,TRBJ1-5,TRBV29-1,CSVRETPEMGQPQHF,TGCAGCGTCAGAGAGACCCCCGAGATGGGGCAGCCCCAGCATTTT
-,-,TRBJ2-7,TRBV18,CASSPTDTYEQYF,TGTGCCAGCTCACCGACAGACACCTACGAGCAGTACTTC
many,TRBD2,TRBJ2-3,TRBV20-1,CSASPAGGGTDTQYF,TGCAGTGCTAGTCCAGCGGGAGGGGGCACGGATACGCAGTATTTT
-,TRBD1,TRBJ2-7,TRBV6-1,CASSRGGTGLSYEQYF,TGTGCCAGCAGTAGGGGGGGGACAGGGCTCTCCTACGAGCAGTACTTC
many,TRBD2,TRBJ2-7,TRBV19,CASSEAGGPEQYF,TGTGCCAGTAGTGAAGCGGGAGGCCCCGAGCAGTACTTC
many,-,TRBJ1-1,TRBV28,CASSPIYLGGVTEAFF,TGTGCCAGCAGTCCAATCTACTTGGGGGGTGTCACTGAAGCTTTCTTT
many,-,TRBJ2-5,TRBV9,CASSVGDFGGTQYF,TGTGCCAGCAGCGTAGGGGACTTCGGAGGGACCCAGTACTTC
-,-,TRBJ1-5,TRBV12-3/TRBV12-4,CASSSDGVSNQPKHF,TGTGCCAGCAGTTCGGACGGTGTCAGCAATCAGCCCAAGCATTTT
few,TRBD2,TRBJ2-1,TRBV19,CATGTSGSYNEQFF,TGTGCCACCGGGACTAGCGGGTCCTACAATGAGCAGTTCTTC
once,-,TRBJ2-7,TRBV14,CASSQDGRSYEQYF,TGTGCCAGCAGCCAAGACGGAAGGTCCTACGAGCAGTACTTC
many,-,TRBJ2-6,TRBV7-8,CASSLTPGTGANVLTF,TGTGCCAGCAGCCTAACCCCAGGGACTGGGGCCAACGTCCTGACTTTC
-,TRBD2,TRBJ2-3,TRBV19,CASSISGLAEDTQYF,TGTGCCAGTAGTATTTCGGGACTAGCGGAAGATACGCAGTATTTT
many,TRBD1,TRBJ1-1,TRBV11-2,CASSLGQGADTEAFF,TGTGCCAGCAGCCTAGGACAGGGGGCCGACACTGAAGCTTTCTTT
many,-,TRBJ1-3,TRBV28,CASIRQTSSGNTIYF,TGTGCCAGTATCCGACAGACCAGCTCTGGAAACACCATATATTTT
-,-,TRBJ2-4,TRBV6-4,CASSEYPGDIQYF,TGTGCCAGCAGCGAATACCCAGGGGACATTCAGTACTTC
-,TRBD1,TRBJ1-1,TRBV7-2,CASRPNRGLNTEAFF,TGTGCCAGCAGACCTAACAGGGGATTGAACACTGAAGCTTTCTTT
many,-,TRBJ2-3,TRBV28,CASSETRTNTDTQYF,TGTGCCAGCAGCGAAACTAGGACCAACACAGATACGCAGTATTTT